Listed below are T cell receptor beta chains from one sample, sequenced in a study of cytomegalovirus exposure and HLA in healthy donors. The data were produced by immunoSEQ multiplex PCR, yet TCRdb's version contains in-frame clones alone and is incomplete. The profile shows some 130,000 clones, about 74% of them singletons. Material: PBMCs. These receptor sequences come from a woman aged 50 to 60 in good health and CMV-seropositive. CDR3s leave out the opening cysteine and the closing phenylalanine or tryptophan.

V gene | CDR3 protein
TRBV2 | ASSESREVSPLH
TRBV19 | ASSKPGLSSYEQY
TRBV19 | ASSMTVESYEQY
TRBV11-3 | ASSARGGSEQY
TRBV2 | ASSEIRGVEQY
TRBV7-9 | ASSLMEAGQETQY
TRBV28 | ASSLSGRGYTIY
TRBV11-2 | ASSPPGQGVGGRETQY
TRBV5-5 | ASSLGGTIYEQY
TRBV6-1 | ASSARTGAAETQY
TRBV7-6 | ASSLEGAGGNEKLF
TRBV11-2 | ASSSRTSYGYT
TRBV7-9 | ASSSGTLGDYSPLH
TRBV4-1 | ASSISITGEQY
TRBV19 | ASRLSDQETQY
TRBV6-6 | ASKDRSSNQPQH
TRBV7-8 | ASSHPDSRANYGYT
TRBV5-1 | ASSSGQANEKLF
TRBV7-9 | ASSLGASADYGYT
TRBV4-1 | ASSSRREQF
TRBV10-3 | AISFSGTTDTQY
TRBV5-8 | ASSPGFNEKLF
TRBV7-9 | ASSQRTGREQY
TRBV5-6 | ANETGKEETQY
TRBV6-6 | ASSRSGTAGNTIY
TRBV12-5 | ASGLARTSGGPYNEQF
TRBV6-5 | ASSYGRTQI
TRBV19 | ATSERGMETQY
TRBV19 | ASQPRGQPQH
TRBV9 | ASESSGGNTGELF
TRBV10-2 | ASSERAGPRQETQY
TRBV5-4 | ASSLVPGTGETQY
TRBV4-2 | ASSPQHDRGSNQPQH
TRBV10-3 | AISERGEQY
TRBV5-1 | ASSLSSPGTYEQY
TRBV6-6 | ASSPPTGGNSPLH
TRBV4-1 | ASSQDRTRTGKDRGYT
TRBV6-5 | ASQGGNQYEQY
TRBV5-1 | ASSPNRGQETQY
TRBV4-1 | ASSQGGGGTYNEQF
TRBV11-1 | ASSGRDGHTEAF
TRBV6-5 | ASSYSIRLGTGELF
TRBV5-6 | ASSPGGVVYEQY
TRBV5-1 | ASSSLAEQETQY
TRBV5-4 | ASSLDGQGEETQY
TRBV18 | ASTTGLVRDRQY
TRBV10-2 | ASSESDRGIEAF
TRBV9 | ASSVTTANTGELF
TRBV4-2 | ASSPGTGNTEAF
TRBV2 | ASQLEGAVGYT
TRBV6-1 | ASSETTNYGYT
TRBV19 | ASKRTGLSSYNSPLH